Below, 4 T cell receptor beta chains from the same sample are listed, as sequenced in a study of technical replicates of blood from a handful of donors. Assay used: immunoSEQ multiplex PCR; TCRdb lists only in-frame clones, some missing. The sample shows approximately 95,000 clones, approximately 95% of them seen only once. Source material: T cells isolated from PBMCs. The origin of the receptors is a human donor in good health.

This clone was observed a handful of times. The chain is built from TRBV19 and TRBJ2-5; TRBD2 matches at 8 bases. The germline V gene encodes CDR1 LNHDA and CDR2 SQIVND (reference sequence). J gave up 2 bases and V 2 bases, and 7 bases lay outside the gene matches. This CDR3 comprises 16 residues. This chain's CDR3 is CASSIIAGWGQETQYF. The CDR3 DNA follows: TGTGCCAGTAGTATAATAGCGGGGTGGGGTCAAGAGACCCAGTACTTC. Using reference TRBV19 and TRBJ2-5 for the parts outside the CDR3, the full variable domain is DGGITQSPKYLFRKEGQNVTLSCEQNLNHDAMYWYRQDPGQGLRLIYYSQIVNDFQKGDIAEGYSVSREKKESFPLTVTSAQKNPTAFYLCASSIIAGWGQETQYFGPGTRLLVL.

Points on this clone: Other DNA sequences within the sample encode an identical CDR3. CDR3 loop: CASSPERATEAFF. The CDR3, as DNA: TGTGCCAGCAGCCCCGAAAGAGCCACTGAAGCTTTCTTT. This chain connects TRBV7-2 to TRBJ1-1; no reliable D call. V was clipped by 5 bases and J by 4 bases, with 11 bases between them. The CDR3 sequence is 13 residues long. Per the germline V gene, CDR1 is SGHTA and CDR2 is FQGNSA.

This clone has a handful of counts. J is TRBJ1-1 and V is TRBV10-3; D call uncertain. V gave up 11 bases and J gave up 1 base, with 14 bases separating them. The CDR3 is 13 residues long. Germline V gene data show CDR1 as ENHRY and CDR2 as SYGVKD. The CDR3 sequence is CAARSPANTEAFF. The CDR3, as DNA: TGTGCCGCCCGGTCCCCTGCGAACACTGAAGCTTTCTTT.

This chain connects TRBV5-1 to TRBJ2-1; the D gene is possibly TRBD2 (5 bases). The CDR3 totals 15 residues. CDR1 is SGHRS and CDR2 is YFSETQ in the germline V gene. V was pared by 1 base and J by 4 bases, with 12 bases between. CDR3 region: CASSLSAESYNEQFF. The CDR3 nucleotides read TGCGCCAGCAGCTTGTCAGCGGAGAGTTACAATGAGCAGTTCTTC. Supplemented by reference TRBV5-1 and TRBJ2-1, the full variable domain reads KAGVTQTPRYLIKTRGQQVTLSCSPISGHRSVSWYQQTPGQGLQFLFEYFSETQRNKGNFPGRFSGRQFSNSRSEMNVSTLELGDSALYLCASSLSAESYNEQFFGPGTRLTVL.